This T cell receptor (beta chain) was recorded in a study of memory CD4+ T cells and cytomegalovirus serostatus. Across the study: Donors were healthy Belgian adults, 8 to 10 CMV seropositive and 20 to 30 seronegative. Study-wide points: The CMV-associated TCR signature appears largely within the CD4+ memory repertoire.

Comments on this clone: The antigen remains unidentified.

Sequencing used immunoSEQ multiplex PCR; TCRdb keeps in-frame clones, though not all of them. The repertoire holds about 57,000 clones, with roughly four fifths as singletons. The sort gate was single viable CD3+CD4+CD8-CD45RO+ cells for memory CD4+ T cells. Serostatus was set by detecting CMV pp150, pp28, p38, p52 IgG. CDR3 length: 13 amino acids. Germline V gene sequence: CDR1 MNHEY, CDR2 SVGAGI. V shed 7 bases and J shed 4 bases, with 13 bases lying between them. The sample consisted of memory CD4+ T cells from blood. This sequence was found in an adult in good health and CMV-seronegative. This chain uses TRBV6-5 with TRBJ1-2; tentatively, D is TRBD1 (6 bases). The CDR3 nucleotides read TGTGCCAGCAAAGAGCAGGGGCGCTATGGCTACACCTTC. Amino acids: CASKEQGRYGYTF.